This T cell receptor (beta chain) is drawn from a study of cytomegalovirus exposure and HLA in healthy donors. Study-wide background: The roughly 120 validation repertoires, a later analysis reported, used the same platform as the 600 to 700 repertoires from the first cohort. Broader study findings: The study flagged approximately 180 TCR beta chains as cytomegalovirus-associated. A subsequent analysis found that TCR clusters from the first cohort also tended to co-occur in the 120 or so validation repertoires, with approximately 94% of cluster scores above 0.

The donors were part of the validation cohort of 95 to 150 subjects. That cohort was separate from the first cohort, which comprised several hundred subjects. TCRdb's copy holds only in-frame clones and misses some; the assay was immunoSEQ multiplex PCR. The sample includes roughly 300,000 clones, around 90% seen only once; the top ten take approximately 1.1%. As for this clone: What it binds is unknown.

This clonotype was sampled from a young woman in good health and CMV-seropositive. Sequenced: PBMCs.

CDR3 bases: TGTGCCAGCAGCTTAGATGGGGGGGCCGAAGCTTTCTTT. Translation: CASSLDGGAEAFF. The V call is TRBV7-9, the J call TRBJ1-1; maybe TRBD1 (6 bases). The CDR3 has 13 residues. The germline CDR1 and CDR2 sequences are SEHNR and FQNEAQ (reference sequence). Trimming stripped 1 base from V and 8 bases from J, with 11 bases between.